A selection of T cell receptor beta chains follows, all from one sample in a study of T cell responses to AZD1222 COVID-19 vaccine. This table comes from immunoSEQ multiplex PCR, and its TCRdb copy is limited to in-frame clones, with some not included. Of under 200,000 clones detected, about 90% appear once; the ten largest clones hold roughly 5.5%. The source was peripheral blood, collected on day 0 of AZD1222 vaccination. All receptors derive from an adult in good health. CDR3s include the opening cysteine and the closing phenylalanine or tryptophan. A D gene is named only where the DNA matches it firmly. Clone size is stated in some rows and not others, as once, few, many or a class when expanded.

v_gene: TRBV4-3
abundance: few
d_gene: -
j_gene: TRBJ1-2
len: 15
CDR3aa: CASSQELAGSQGYTF
CDR3nt: TGCGCCAGCAGCCAAGAGCTCGCAGGGTCTCAAGGCTACACCTTC

v_gene: TRBV28
abundance: -
d_gene: TRBD1
j_gene: TRBJ2-7
len: 14
CDR3aa: CASSRTGGAYEQYF
CDR3nt: TGTGCCAGCAGTAGGACAGGGGGCGCCTACGAGCAGTACTTC

v_gene: TRBV7-9
abundance: -
d_gene: TRBD1
j_gene: TRBJ2-3
len: 14
CDR3aa: CASSQQGAGDTQYF
CDR3nt: TGTGCCAGCAGCCAACAGGGGGCTGGAGATACGCAGTATTTT

v_gene: TRBV7-3
abundance: -
d_gene: -
j_gene: TRBJ2-5
len: 14
CDR3aa: CASSPGEGGETQYF
CDR3nt: TGTGCCAGCAGCCCAGGTGAGGGGGGAGAGACCCAGTACTTC

v_gene: TRBV5-8
abundance: -
d_gene: -
j_gene: TRBJ1-4
len: 15
CDR3aa: CASSRHRELNEKLFF
CDR3nt: TGTGCCAGCAGCAGACACAGGGAACTAAATGAAAAACTGTTTTTT

v_gene: TRBV5-1
abundance: -
d_gene: -
j_gene: TRBJ1-2
len: 13
CDR3aa: CASSSGTLYGYTF
CDR3nt: TGCGCCAGCAGCTCCGGGACCCTCTATGGCTACACCTTC

v_gene: TRBV28
abundance: -
d_gene: -
j_gene: TRBJ1-1
len: 15
CDR3aa: CASSDPGRTNTEAFF
CDR3nt: TGTGCCAGCAGCGACCCGGGACGGACGAACACTGAAGCTTTCTTT

v_gene: TRBV30
abundance: -
d_gene: -
j_gene: TRBJ1-3
len: 13
CDR3aa: CAWSQGSGNTIYF
CDR3nt: TGTGCCTGGAGTCAGGGCTCTGGAAACACCATATATTTT

v_gene: TRBV4-2
abundance: -
d_gene: -
j_gene: TRBJ1-4
len: 15
CDR3aa: CASSPRKEGSEKLFF
CDR3nt: TGTGCCAGCAGCCCCCGGAAGGAGGGTAGTGAAAAACTGTTTTTT

v_gene: TRBV7-2
abundance: -
d_gene: TRBD1
j_gene: TRBJ1-4
len: 17
CDR3aa: CASSPWTGGLVNEKLFF
CDR3nt: TGTGCCAGCAGCCCATGGACAGGGGGCTTGGTTAATGAAAAACTGTTTTTT

v_gene: TRBV7-2
abundance: -
d_gene: -
j_gene: TRBJ1-1
len: 14
CDR3aa: CASSFRTVNTEAFF
CDR3nt: TGTGCCAGCAGCTTTAGGACGGTTAACACTGAAGCTTTCTTT

v_gene: TRBV4-3
abundance: -
d_gene: TRBD1
j_gene: TRBJ2-1
len: 17
CDR3aa: CASSQEVTGERYNEQFF
CDR3nt: TGCGCCAGCAGCCAAGAAGTTACAGGGGAAAGGTACAATGAGCAGTTCTTC

v_gene: TRBV5-5
abundance: -
d_gene: -
j_gene: TRBJ2-1
len: 14
CDR3aa: CASSLGDDYNEQFF
CDR3nt: TGTGCCAGCAGCTTGGGGGACGACTACAATGAGCAGTTCTTC

v_gene: TRBV5-1
abundance: -
d_gene: TRBD1
j_gene: TRBJ1-3
len: 16
CDR3aa: CASSLAGGLSGNTIYF
CDR3nt: TGCGCCAGCAGCTTGGCAGGGGGCTTATCTGGAAACACCATATATTTT

v_gene: TRBV14
abundance: -
d_gene: -
j_gene: TRBJ2-1
len: 13
CDR3aa: CASSQDLANEQFF
CDR3nt: TGTGCCAGCAGCCAAGATTTAGCCAATGAGCAGTTCTTC

v_gene: TRBV11-2
abundance: -
d_gene: -
j_gene: TRBJ2-1
len: 14
CDR3aa: CASSLEAGGNEQFF
CDR3nt: TGTGCCAGCAGCTTAGAGGCAGGGGGGAATGAGCAGTTCTTC

v_gene: TRBV6-5
abundance: many
d_gene: -
j_gene: TRBJ1-3
len: 14
CDR3aa: CASNPQGSGNTIYF
CDR3nt: TGTGCCAGCAATCCACAGGGCTCTGGAAACACCATATATTTT

v_gene: TRBV9
abundance: -
d_gene: TRBD2
j_gene: TRBJ2-7
len: 14
CDR3aa: CASSVGTSGYEQYF
CDR3nt: TGTGCCAGCAGCGTCGGGACTAGCGGGTACGAGCAGTACTTC

v_gene: TRBV6-2/TRBV6-3
abundance: -
d_gene: TRBD1
j_gene: TRBJ1-2
len: 15
CDR3aa: CASSYSDRGSGGYTF
CDR3nt: TGTGCCAGCAGTTACTCGGACAGGGGATCGGGAGGCTACACCTTC

v_gene: TRBV19
abundance: -
d_gene: TRBD1
j_gene: TRBJ1-5
len: 15
CDR3aa: CASTPGQGSNQPQHF
CDR3nt: TGTGCCAGTACCCCGGGACAGGGTTCCAATCAGCCCCAGCATTTT

v_gene: TRBV9
abundance: -
d_gene: -
j_gene: TRBJ2-5
len: 15
CDR3aa: CASSPRLDFFVTQYF
CDR3nt: TGTGCCAGCAGCCCCCGACTAGACTTTTTTGTGACCCAGTACTTC

v_gene: TRBV19
abundance: -
d_gene: TRBD1
j_gene: TRBJ1-5
len: 15
CDR3aa: CASSFQQGDHQPQHF
CDR3nt: TGTGCCAGTAGTTTTCAACAGGGGGACCATCAGCCCCAGCATTTT

v_gene: TRBV18
abundance: few
d_gene: -
j_gene: TRBJ1-2
len: 13
CDR3aa: CASSSSFNYGYTF
CDR3nt: TGTGCCAGCTCATCATCGTTTAACTATGGCTACACCTTC

v_gene: TRBV13
abundance: once
d_gene: TRBD2
j_gene: TRBJ2-1
len: 15
CDR3aa: CASSLGTSGNNEQFF
CDR3nt: TGTGCCAGCTCCCTAGGGACTAGCGGAAACAATGAGCAGTTCTTC

v_gene: TRBV4-3
abundance: -
d_gene: TRBD1
j_gene: TRBJ1-2
len: 15
CDR3aa: CASSHRTGGDYGYTF
CDR3nt: TGCGCCAGCAGCCACCGGACAGGGGGCGATTATGGCTACACCTTC

v_gene: TRBV28
abundance: -
d_gene: -
j_gene: TRBJ2-7
len: 16
CDR3aa: CASSYTRVPSSYEQYF
CDR3nt: TGTGCCAGCAGCTACACCAGGGTTCCCTCCTCCTACGAGCAGTACTTC

v_gene: TRBV18
abundance: -
d_gene: TRBD1
j_gene: TRBJ1-2
len: 13
CDR3aa: CASSRDSKYGYTF
CDR3nt: TGTGCCAGCTCACGGGACAGCAAGTATGGCTACACCTTC

v_gene: TRBV19
abundance: -
d_gene: -
j_gene: TRBJ2-4
len: 11
CDR3aa: CASSISNIQYF
CDR3nt: TGTGCCAGTAGTATATCAAACATTCAGTACTTC

v_gene: TRBV7-8
abundance: -
d_gene: TRBD2
j_gene: TRBJ2-7
len: 19
CDR3aa: CASSLNLHGRGESSYEQYF
CDR3nt: TGTGCCAGCAGCTTGAATCTTCACGGTCGGGGGGAATCCTCCTACGAGCAGTACTTC